Sequencing of this TCR beta chain was carried out in a study of blood T cells in healthy people across ages. CDR3 length: 14 residues. The germline V and J ends were trimmed by 0 bases and 3 bases, with 10 bases remaining between them. The V gene's germline CDR1 is DFQATT and CDR2 SNEGSKA (reference sequence). The second PCR ran roughly 6 to 12 cycles with a sample-barcoded 5' primer and J-beta primers. Each sample provided no less than 2.5 million CDR3-containing paired-end reads. Using its own MiXCR run on the 5' RACE reads, TCRdb lists one record per CDR3 protein. The sample holds about 1.6 million distinct CDR3 sequences; 34% are singletons and the top ten take roughly 12%. In its sample, this clonotype was seen many times. Each sample provided at least 6 micrograms of extracted total RNA.

The sequenced sample consisted of blood. This TCR was recovered from a woman in her 30s in good health. This rearrangement joins TRBV20-1 to TRBJ2-3; D is perhaps TRBD1 (5 bases). The CDR3 is CSARDRQGTDTQYF. The CDR3 nucleotides are TGCAGTGCTAGAGATCGTCAGGGAACAGATACGCAGTATTTT.